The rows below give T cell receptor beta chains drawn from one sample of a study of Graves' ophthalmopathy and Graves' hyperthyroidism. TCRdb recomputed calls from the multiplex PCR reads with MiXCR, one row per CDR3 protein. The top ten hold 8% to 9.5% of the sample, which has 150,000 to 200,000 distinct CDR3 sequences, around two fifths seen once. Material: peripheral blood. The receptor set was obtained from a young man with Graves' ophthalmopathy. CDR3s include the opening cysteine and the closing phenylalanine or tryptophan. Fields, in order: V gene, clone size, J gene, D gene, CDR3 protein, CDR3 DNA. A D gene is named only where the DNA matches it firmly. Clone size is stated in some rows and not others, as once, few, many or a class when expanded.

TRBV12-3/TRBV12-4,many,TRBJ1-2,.,CASSVRPVYGYTF,TGTGCCAGCAGTGTCAGGCCTGTCTATGGCTACACCTTC
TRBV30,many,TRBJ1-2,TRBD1,CAWSLQGPNYGYTF,TGTGCCTGGAGTCTACAGGGGCCCAACTATGGCTACACCTTC
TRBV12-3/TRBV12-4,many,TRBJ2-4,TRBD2,CASSFVASGIKNIQYF,TGTGCCAGCAGTTTTGTGGCTAGCGGGATCAAAAACATTCAGTACTTC
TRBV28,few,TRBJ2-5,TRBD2,CASETPGGVQETQYF,TGTGCCAGCGAAACCCCCGGGGGGGTCCAAGAGACCCAGTACTTC
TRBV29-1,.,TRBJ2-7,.,CSVAWTAGSEQYF,TGCAGCGTTGCGTGGACGGCTGGGTCCGAGCAGTACTTC
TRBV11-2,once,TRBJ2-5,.,CASSSIPQETQYF,TGTGCCAGCAGCTCTATCCCCCAAGAGACCCAGTACTTC
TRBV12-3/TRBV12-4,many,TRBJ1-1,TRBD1,CASSPTGTDKNTEAFF,TGTGCCAGCAGTCCCACCGGGACAGACAAGAACACTGAAGCTTTCTTT
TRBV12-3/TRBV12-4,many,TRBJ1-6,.,CASAVAYNSPLHF,TGTGCCAGCGCGGTTGCCTATAATTCACCCCTCCACTTT
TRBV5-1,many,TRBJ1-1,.,CASSPSVGEAFF,TGCGCCAGCAGCCCCTCGGTTGGGGAAGCTTTCTTT
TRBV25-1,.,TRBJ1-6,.,CASSEYFPADSPLHF,TGTGCCAGCAGTGAATATTTCCCAGCCGACTCACCCCTCCACTTT
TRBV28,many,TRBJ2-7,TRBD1,CASNGDREFAYEQYF,TGTGCCAGCAACGGAGACAGGGAATTTGCCTACGAGCAGTACTTC
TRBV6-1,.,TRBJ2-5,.,CASSVSGGRQETQYF,TGTGCCAGCAGTGTTTCTGGGGGGCGCCAAGAGACCCAGTACTTC
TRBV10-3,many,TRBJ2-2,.,CAISQANTGELFF,TGTGCCATCTCACAGGCGAACACCGGGGAGCTGTTTTTT
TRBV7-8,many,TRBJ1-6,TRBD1,CASSLDGQGAPHF,TGTGCCAGCAGCCTGGACGGACAGGGAGCTCCCCACTTT
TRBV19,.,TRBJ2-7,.,CASSPSSTSSDEQYF,TGTGCCAGTAGCCCCTCTTCCACTAGTTCTGACGAGCAGTACTTC
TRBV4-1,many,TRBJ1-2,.,CASSQDPVGMGGSRGGYTF,TGCGCCAGCAGCCAAGATCCCGTGGGAATGGGCGGTAGTCGAGGTGGCTACACCTTC
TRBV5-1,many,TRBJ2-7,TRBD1,CASSFGWDRSYEQYF,TGCGCCAGCAGCTTCGGCTGGGACAGGTCCTACGAGCAGTACTTC
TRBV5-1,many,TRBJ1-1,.,CASSTATGTPTKNTEAFF,TGCGCCAGCAGCACAGCCACAGGAACCCCGACGAAGAACACTGAAGCTTTCTTT
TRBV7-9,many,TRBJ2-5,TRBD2,CASRGSGGQETQYF,TGTGCCAGCAGGGGGAGCGGGGGCCAAGAGACCCAGTACTTC
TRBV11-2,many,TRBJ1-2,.,CASSIPRGMTASYGYTF,TGTGCCAGCAGCATCCCCCGGGGAATGACGGCCTCTTATGGCTACACCTTC
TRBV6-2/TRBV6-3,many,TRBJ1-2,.,CASSPFRHASTNYGYTF,TGTGCCAGCAGCCCTTTTCGACACGCGAGTACTAACTATGGCTACACCTTC
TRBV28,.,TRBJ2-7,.,CASSFWGRRTYEQYF,TGTGCCAGCAGTTTTTGGGGCAGGCGGACCTACGAGCAGTACTTC
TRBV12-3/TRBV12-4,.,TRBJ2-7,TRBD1,CASRGTGQNYEQYF,TGTGCCAGCAGGGGGACAGGCCAGAATTACGAGCAGTACTTC
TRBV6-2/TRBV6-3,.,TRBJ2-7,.,CASSYSGRALTYEQYF,TGTGCCAGCAGTTACTCCGGCAGGGCCCTAACCTACGAGCAGTACTTC
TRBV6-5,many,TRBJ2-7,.,CASSYGGAYYEQYF,TGTGCCAGCAGTTACGGGGGGGCTTACTACGAGCAGTACTTC
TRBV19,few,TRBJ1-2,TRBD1,CASSPPGQARYGYTF,TGTGCCAGTAGTCCCCCGGGACAGGCCCGATATGGCTACACCTTC
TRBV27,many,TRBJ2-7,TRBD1,CASRDRQGPPYEQYF,TGTGCCAGCAGAGACCGACAGGGCCCCCCCTACGAGCAGTACTTC
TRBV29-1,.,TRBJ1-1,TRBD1,CSEKGQGDTEAFF,TGCAGCGAGAAGGGACAGGGGGACACTGAAGCTTTCTTT
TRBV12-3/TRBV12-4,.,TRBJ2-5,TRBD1,CASRYGQDHAETQYF,TGTGCCAGCAGGTACGGACAGGACCATGCGGAGACCCAGTACTTC
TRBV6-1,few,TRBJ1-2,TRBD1,CASSTDRAFYGYTF,TGTGCCAGCAGTACGGACAGGGCCTTCTATGGCTACACCTTC
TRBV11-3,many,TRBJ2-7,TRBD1,CASSSNWTGIALYEQYF,TGTGCCAGCAGCTCAAACTGGACAGGGATTGCGCTGTACGAGCAGTACTTC
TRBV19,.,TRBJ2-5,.,CASSDLAMAETQYF,TGTGCCAGTAGCGATCTAGCGATGGCAGAGACCCAGTACTTC
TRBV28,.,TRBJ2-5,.,CASSPLGSQETQYF,TGTGCCAGCAGTCCTCTTGGGTCCCAAGAGACCCAGTACTTC
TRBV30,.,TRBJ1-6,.,CAAVTGGGNSPLHF,TGTGCTGCCGTCACCGGCGGTGGGAATTCACCCCTCCACTTT
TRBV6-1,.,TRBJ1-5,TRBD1,CASSRGQGGNQPQHF,TGTGCCAGCAGCCGAGGACAGGGTGGGAATCAGCCCCAGCATTTT
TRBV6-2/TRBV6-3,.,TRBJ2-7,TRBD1,CASSPRTGQVITYEQYF,TGTGCCAGCAGCCCGCGGACGGGACAGGTCATTACCTACGAGCAGTACTTC
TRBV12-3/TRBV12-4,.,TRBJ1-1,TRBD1,CASRTGQGSGTEAFF,TGTGCCAGCAGAACGGGACAGGGATCGGGTACTGAAGCTTTCTTT
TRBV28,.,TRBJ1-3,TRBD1,CASSKGTGTGNTIYF,TGTGCCAGCAGCAAGGGGACAGGGACTGGAAACACCATATATTTT
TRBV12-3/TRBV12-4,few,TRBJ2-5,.,CASSFGPRETQYF,TGTGCCAGCAGTTTCGGTCCACGGGAGACCCAGTACTTC